The sequence of this TCR beta chain was determined in a study of shared clonotypes between healthy human individuals. Study overall: CD4 naive and memory got three plates each, CD8 naive two, CD8 memory one. Study-wide findings and caveats: Rarefaction indicated that sorted-subset sequencing remained incomplete although depth was large. Some clonotypes were shared by all four sorted-subset donors, while others were not shared. The non-shared ones had lower generation probabilities than the shared ones.

Running of the assay took place at deep level. The protocol was immunoSEQ multiplex PCR, while the TCRdb copy is restricted to in-frame clones and leaves out a portion. The table has hundreds of thousands of clones, around 92% seen once. Germline V lookup: CDR1 MNHEY, CDR2 SVGAGI. The CDR3 contains 15 residues. With 5 bases clipped from V and 0 bases from J, the junction kept 2 bases outside the gene matches. Only CD45RO-negative cells positively selected for CCR7 counted as naive CD8 cells, so terminally differentiated effector memory CD45RA+ cells were excluded. In the case of this clone: What it recognizes is unknown.

J is TRBJ2-7 and V is TRBV6-5; 12 bases are a match to TRBD2. This TCR was sampled from a man aged 25 to 45 in good health. Sequencing was done on a sample of naive CD8+ T cells sorted from blood. The CDR3 DNA is TGTGCCAGCAGTCCTAGCGGGAGGGCCTCCTACGAGCAGTACTTC. This codes for CASSPSGRASYEQYF.